This is a list of T cell receptor beta chains from one sample in a study of T cell repertoires in cytomegalovirus infection. Via MiXCR, TCRdb re-called the reads, giving one row per CDR3 protein. This table holds a few hundred thousand distinct CDR3 sequences, approximately 10% found once. Material for sequencing was PBMCs. Every receptor here comes from a human donor in good health (CMV status not recorded). Some clones in this sample may be carry-over from other donors' samples. Each CDR3 is given with its conserved first and last residue. The D gene is left open where the match is weak. Clone size appears in some rows only: once, few, many, or a class for an expanded clone.

j_call | d_call | clone_size | v_call | cdr3_aa | cdr3_nt
TRBJ1-4 | - | many | TRBV7-8 | CASSPRQGRDEKLFF | TGTGCCAGCAGCCCCCGCCAGGGGAGGGATGAAAAACTGTTTTTT
TRBJ2-1 | TRBD2 | many | TRBV7-6 | CASSLGSGGGNEQFF | TGTGCCAGCAGCTTGGGTTCGGGAGGGGGCAATGAGCAGTTCTTC
TRBJ1-3 | - | few | TRBV29-1 | CSVQQVFGNTIYF | TGCAGCGTACAACAGGTCTTTGGAAACACCATATATTTT
TRBJ1-6 | - | many | TRBV7-2 | CASSFRHQAGSPLHF | TGTGCCAGCAGCTTCCGACACCAAGCGGGCTCACCCCTCCACTTT
TRBJ1-1 | - | few | TRBV18 | CASSTTMNTEAFF | TGTGCCAGCTCAACGACCATGAACACTGAAGCTTTCTTT
TRBJ1-2 | - | many | TRBV4-3 | CASSQVGGGYTF | TGCGCCAGCAGCCAAGTCGGAGGCGGCTACACCTTC
TRBJ2-1 | TRBD1 | many | TRBV7-9 | CASSLGDRGSEQFF | TGTGCCAGCAGCTTGGGGGACAGGGGAAGTGAGCAGTTCTTC
TRBJ1-5 | - | few | TRBV11-2 | CASSPYGGANQPQHF | TGTGCCAGCAGCCCGTACGGGGGGGCTAATCAGCCCCAGCATTTT
TRBJ1-1 | TRBD1 | many | TRBV29-1 | CSVESTGDTNTEAFF | TGCAGCGTTGAAAGTACAGGGGATACCAACACTGAAGCTTTCTTT
TRBJ2-3 | - | - | TRBV29-1 | CSVENGGGDTQYF | TGCAGCGTTGAAAATGGCGGAGGGGATACGCAGTATTTT
TRBJ1-2 | - | many | TRBV7-2 | CASSSWTDLYGYTF | TGTGCCAGCAGCTCCTGGACAGACCTCTATGGCTACACCTTC
TRBJ1-1 | - | many | TRBV28 | CASTVRKPRTEAFF | TGTGCCAGCACCGTTCGGAAGCCCCGCACTGAAGCTTTCTTT
TRBJ2-3 | TRBD2 | - | TRBV20-1 | CSATRLAGGTDTQYF | TGCAGTGCTACCAGACTAGCGGGGGGCACAGATACGCAGTATTTT
TRBJ2-7 | - | many | TRBV7-8 | CASSPRGEQYF | TGTGCCAGCAGCCCCCGCGGCGAGCAGTACTTC
TRBJ2-3 | - | many | TRBV7-2 | CASSLGPRPDTQYF | TGTGCCAGCAGCCTAGGGCCTCGACCAGATACGCAGTATTTT
TRBJ2-6 | - | once | TRBV29-1 | CSVGNLGAGANVLTF | TGCAGCGTTGGCAACCTCGGAGCTGGGGCCAACGTCCTGACTTTC
TRBJ1-1 | - | many | TRBV29-1 | CSVEAGGAGNTEAFF | TGCAGCGTTGAAGCGGGGGGCGCAGGGAACACTGAAGCTTTCTTT
TRBJ2-1 | - | many | TRBV7-2 | CASSLAQEQFF | TGTGCCAGCAGCTTAGCGCAGGAGCAGTTCTTC
TRBJ2-1 | TRBD2 | - | TRBV2 | CASDRTSGSNEQFF | TGTGCCAGCGATCGGACTAGCGGGAGTAATGAGCAGTTCTTC
TRBJ1-4 | - | many | TRBV7-2 | CASSLDDEKLFF | TGTGCCAGCAGCTTAGATGATGAAAAACTGTTTTTT
TRBJ2-5 | - | - | TRBV19 | CASSISRRVEQETQYF | TGTGCCAGTAGTATATCTAGGCGGGTCGAACAAGAGACCCAGTACTTC
TRBJ1-5 | - | few | TRBV7-2 | CASTLSGPGGNQPQHF | TGTGCCAGCACCCTAAGTGGTCCGGGGGGAAATCAGCCCCAGCATTTT
TRBJ2-6 | TRBD1 | many | TRBV7-2 | CASSRRDRAVSGANVLTF | TGTGCCAGCAGCCGACGGGACAGGGCGGTCTCTGGGGCCAACGTCCTGACTTTC
TRBJ1-5 | TRBD1 | many | TRBV28 | CASSLGTAGNQPQHF | TGTGCCAGCAGTTTAGGGACAGCCGGGAATCAGCCCCAGCATTTT
TRBJ2-7 | - | many | TRBV28 | CASSTPGSSYEQYF | TGTGCCAGCAGTACCCCAGGGAGCTCCTACGAGCAGTACTTC
TRBJ2-3 | TRBD1 | many | TRBV2 | CASSERGQGLTDTQYF | TGTGCCAGCAGTGAAAGAGGACAGGGGCTCACAGATACGCAGTATTTT
TRBJ1-1 | TRBD1 | few | TRBV20-1 | CSARDILGQGAGNTEAFF | TGCAGTGCTAGAGATATCCTAGGACAGGGGGCCGGGAACACTGAAGCTTTCTTT
TRBJ1-1 | - | many | TRBV5-4 | CASPVSGWRNTEAFF | TGTGCCAGCCCTGTCTCGGGTTGGAGGAACACTGAAGCTTTCTTT
TRBJ1-2 | - | few | TRBV12-3/TRBV12-4 | CASSIQGNYGYTF | TGTGCCAGCAGTATACAGGGAAACTATGGCTACACCTTC
TRBJ1-5 | - | many | TRBV6-2/TRBV6-3 | CASRKHQGLDQPQHF | TGTGCCAGCAGAAAACACCAGGGTTTGGATCAGCCCCAGCATTTT
TRBJ1-4 | - | many | TRBV12-3/TRBV12-4 | CASTADSSNEKLFF | TGTGCCAGCACTGCCGACAGCAGTAATGAAAAACTGTTTTTT
TRBJ2-2 | TRBD1 | few | TRBV12-3/TRBV12-4 | CASTPAGQVAAGTGELFF | TGTGCCAGCACCCCTGCGGGACAGGTGGCTGCAGGCACCGGGGAGCTGTTTTTT
TRBJ1-4 | TRBD1 | many | TRBV20-1 | CSARDPDRGLWEKLFF | TGCAGTGCTAGAGATCCTGACAGGGGTTTATGGGAAAAACTGTTTTTT
TRBJ2-7 | - | few | TRBV2 | CASSEAETGTYEQYF | TGTGCCAGCAGTGAAGCTGAGACAGGAACCTACGAGCAGTACTTC
TRBJ2-4 | - | few | TRBV20-1 | CSARDSRGTKNIQYF | TGCAGTGCTAGAGATTCCCGAGGGACCAAAAACATTCAGTACTTC
TRBJ2-2 | - | many | TRBV10-1 | CASSEQGSGGELFF | TGCGCCAGCAGTGAGCAGGGTTCGGGCGGGGAGCTGTTTTTT
TRBJ1-3 | TRBD1 | many | TRBV28 | CASCRGGYTGNTIYF | TGTGCCAGCTGCAGGGGGGGTTATACTGGAAACACCATATATTTT
TRBJ1-3 | - | - | TRBV7-6 | CASSLDHGSRAGNTIYF | TGTGCCAGCAGCTTAGACCACGGATCCCGGGCCGGAAACACCATATATTTT
TRBJ1-1 | TRBD1 | many | TRBV9 | CASSPRQGLAEAFF | TGTGCCAGCAGCCCCCGACAGGGTTTGGCTGAAGCTTTCTTT
TRBJ1-1 | - | many | TRBV7-2 | CASSLGYLNTEAFF | TGTGCCAGCAGCTTAGGATACTTGAACACTGAAGCTTTCTTT
TRBJ2-7 | TRBD1 | many | TRBV7-2 | CASSLGQGLYEQYF | TGTGCCAGCAGCTTAGGACAGGGTCTCTACGAGCAGTACTTC
TRBJ1-5 | TRBD1 | many | TRBV7-2 | CASSRGQGHQPQHF | TGTGCCAGCAGTCGAGGACAGGGTCATCAGCCCCAGCATTTT
TRBJ1-6 | - | - | TRBV7-4 | CASSLMGVSPLHF | TGTGCCAGCAGCTTAATGGGAGTTTCACCCCTCCACTTT
TRBJ2-1 | - | few | TRBV6-5 | CASSYSIEGGAGGKQFF | TGTGCCAGCAGTTACTCGATTGAGGGGGGCGCGGGCGGTAAGCAGTTCTTC
TRBJ2-7 | TRBD2 | few | TRBV30 | CAWNRDILSGSESYEQYF | TGTGCCTGGAACCGGGATATTCTGAGCGGGAGTGAATCCTACGAGCAGTACTTC
TRBJ2-6 | - | - | TRBV28 | CASSSPTGSGANVLTF | TGTGCCAGCAGTAGCCCGACTGGATCTGGGGCCAACGTCCTGACTTTC
TRBJ1-2 | TRBD1 | many | TRBV7-2 | CASSSPGQANYGYTF | TGTGCCAGCAGCTCACCGGGACAGGCTAACTATGGCTACACCTTC
TRBJ2-4 | - | - | TRBV19 | CAGGGTAKNIQYF | TGTGCCGGAGGGGGTACAGCCAAAAACATTCAGTACTTC
TRBJ2-1 | TRBD2 | - | TRBV19 | CASSTLAGGQYNEQFF | TGTGCCAGTAGTACTCTAGCGGGAGGGCAGTACAATGAGCAGTTCTTC
TRBJ1-2 | - | many | TRBV7-2 | CASSLVGGQGGGYTF | TGTGCCAGCAGCTTAGTTGGAGGCCAGGGTGGGGGCTACACCTTC